What follows is one T cell receptor (beta chain) and its context. TCRdb called the 5' RACE reads again in MiXCR, with one record for every CDR3 protein. The data contain hundreds of thousands of distinct CDR3 sequences, approximately 20% of them singletons. The sample comes from a study of identical twins. CDR1 is SNHLY and CDR2 is FYNNEI in the germline V gene. V was trimmed by 7 bases and J by 2 bases, leaving 15 bases between them. This CDR3 spans 15 amino acids. This sample also appeared in a second study, on yellow fever vaccine responses in identical twins.

The sequence was collected from a woman between 18 and 29 years old in good health. Sequenced sample: CD4+ T cells sorted from blood. The J gene is TRBJ2-1, the V gene TRBV2; D not resolved. CDR3 loop: CASNNRKGTYNEQFF. As DNA, the CDR3 is TGTGCCAGCAACAATAGGAAAGGGACCTACAATGAGCAGTTCTTC.